This T cell receptor (beta chain) derives from a study of blood T cell repertoires in COVID-19. In the study overall: For recovered donors of Cohort 3, there were two negative PCRs, clearance, or symptom resolution.

CDR1 is SNHLY and CDR2 is FYNNEI in the germline V gene. V lost 8 bases to trimming and J lost 4 bases, with 12 bases between them. This CDR3 is built from 13 residues. Across about two dozen US areas, participants ranged in age from about 18 to 90 years. Per the original data handling: Amplified reference gene primers provided the basis for estimating nucleated cell counts. Measured with immunoSEQ multiplex PCR; TCRdb has only the in-frame clones, and not every one. V, J and clone size derive from that table, while D and trimming were established from the DNA sequence. This sample yields 350,000 to 450,000 clones, of which around 87% are seen a single time; around 1.9% belongs to the top ten.

Input material: PBMCs or T cells enriched from blood (not recorded which). V is TRBV2 and J is TRBJ1-5, with D perhaps matching TRBD1 (6 bases). The TCR originated in a man aged 35 to 55 in a cohort exposed to, infected with or recovered from COVID-19 (not recorded which). The CDR3 nucleotides read TGTGCCAGCGGGAGACAGGAGAATCAGCCCCAGCATTTT. This gives the protein CASGRQENQPQHF.